The rows below give T cell receptor beta chains drawn from one sample of a study of blood T cell repertoires in COVID-19. Assay: immunoSEQ multiplex PCR; the TCRdb copy retains only in-frame clones and omits some. The data show about 140,000 clones, approximately 84% seen once. The material sequenced was peripheral blood. All receptors come from a human donor in a cohort sampled during active COVID-19. Each CDR3 is given with its conserved first and last residue. D genes are given only for firm matches. Size is stated for part of the rows, as once, few or many counts, or as a class when the clone is expanded.

v_call: TRBV9; d_call: -; clone_size: -; j_call: TRBJ1-2; cdr3_aa: CASSEEGSYGYTF; cdr3_nt: TGTGCCAGCAGCGAAGAGGGTTCCTATGGCTACACCTTC
v_call: TRBV11-2; d_call: TRBD1; clone_size: -; j_call: TRBJ1-6; cdr3_aa: CASSAGTGDSPLHF; cdr3_nt: TGTGCCAGCAGCGCCGGGACAGGAGATTCACCCCTCCACTTT
v_call: TRBV11-3; d_call: -; clone_size: -; j_call: TRBJ2-3; cdr3_aa: CASSLAPGIEHTQYF; cdr3_nt: TGTGCCAGCAGCTTAGCCCCGGGGATTGAGCATACGCAGTATTTT
v_call: TRBV30; d_call: TRBD2; clone_size: once; j_call: TRBJ2-5; cdr3_aa: CAWTGTSGGAGVETQYF; cdr3_nt: TGTGCCTGGACCGGGACTAGCGGGGGGGCCGGGGTAGAGACCCAGTACTTC
v_call: TRBV21-1; d_call: -; clone_size: -; j_call: TRBJ1-5; cdr3_aa: CASSKGGDRGNFAFNQPQHF; cdr3_nt: TGTGCCAGCAGCAAAGGAGGGGACAGGGGGAATTTTGCCTTCAATCAGCCCCAGCATTTT
v_call: TRBV7-9; d_call: TRBD2; clone_size: few; j_call: TRBJ2-2; cdr3_aa: CASGAGTTNTGELFF; cdr3_nt: TGTGCCAGCGGGGCCGGGACTACTAACACCGGGGAGCTGTTTTTT
v_call: TRBV6-2/TRBV6-3; d_call: TRBD2; clone_size: -; j_call: TRBJ2-1; cdr3_aa: CASSHKTGTTNYNEQFF; cdr3_nt: TGTGCCAGCAGTCATAAAACCGGGACTACGAATTACAATGAGCAGTTCTTC
v_call: TRBV7-8; d_call: TRBD1; clone_size: -; j_call: TRBJ1-5; cdr3_aa: CASSLRTGVRDQPQHF; cdr3_nt: TGTGCCAGCAGCTTACGGACAGGGGTTAGAGATCAGCCCCAGCATTTT
v_call: TRBV7-2; d_call: -; clone_size: -; j_call: TRBJ2-5; cdr3_aa: CASSWRSTGVGETQYF; cdr3_nt: TGTGCCAGCAGCTGGAGGAGTACCGGGGTAGGAGAGACCCAGTACTTC
v_call: TRBV11-2; d_call: TRBD2; clone_size: -; j_call: TRBJ2-5; cdr3_aa: CASSSGTSGRKQYF; cdr3_nt: TGTGCCAGCAGCTCCGGGACTAGCGGGAGGAAACAGTACTTC
v_call: TRBV28; d_call: TRBD2; clone_size: -; j_call: TRBJ2-5; cdr3_aa: CASSLSGWRGGLETQYF; cdr3_nt: TGTGCCAGCAGTTTATCGGGTTGGCGGGGGGGCCTCGAGACCCAGTACTTC
v_call: TRBV18; d_call: -; clone_size: -; j_call: TRBJ2-5; cdr3_aa: CASSQITGTNKETQYF; cdr3_nt: TGTGCCAGCTCACAAATCACCGGGACAAACAAAGAGACCCAGTACTTC
v_call: TRBV7-9; d_call: -; clone_size: once; j_call: TRBJ1-4; cdr3_aa: CASSLPRGASREKLFF; cdr3_nt: TGTGCCAGCAGCTTACCACGGGGGGCGTCAAGAGAAAAACTGTTTTTT
v_call: TRBV7-9; d_call: TRBD1; clone_size: -; j_call: TRBJ1-4; cdr3_aa: CASSLPGQDNEKLFF; cdr3_nt: TGTGCCAGCAGCTTACCGGGACAGGATAATGAAAAACTGTTTTTT
v_call: TRBV6-6; d_call: TRBD1; clone_size: -; j_call: TRBJ2-5; cdr3_aa: CASKQGGSETQYF; cdr3_nt: TGTGCCAGCAAACAGGGGGGCTCAGAGACCCAGTACTTC
v_call: TRBV9; d_call: TRBD1; clone_size: -; j_call: TRBJ2-7; cdr3_aa: CASSVGQGLSYEQYF; cdr3_nt: TGTGCCAGCAGCGTAGGACAGGGGCTCTCCTACGAGCAGTACTTC
v_call: TRBV6-5; d_call: TRBD2; clone_size: -; j_call: TRBJ2-7; cdr3_aa: CASSHTSGDSYEQYF; cdr3_nt: TGTGCCAGCAGTCATACTAGCGGGGACTCCTACGAGCAGTACTTC
v_call: TRBV28; d_call: TRBD2; clone_size: once; j_call: TRBJ2-5; cdr3_aa: CASSQMAGGRAQYF; cdr3_nt: TGTGCCAGCAGTCAAATGGCGGGGGGTAGGGCCCAGTACTTC
v_call: TRBV11-3; d_call: -; clone_size: -; j_call: TRBJ2-5; cdr3_aa: CASSLGGTSAETQYF; cdr3_nt: TGTGCCAGCAGCTTAGGGGGCACCTCCGCGGAGACCCAGTACTTC
v_call: TRBV13; d_call: -; clone_size: once; j_call: TRBJ2-1; cdr3_aa: CASSLDSGFNNEQFF; cdr3_nt: TGTGCCAGCAGCTTAGATTCAGGGTTTAACAATGAGCAGTTCTTC
v_call: TRBV21-1; d_call: -; clone_size: -; j_call: TRBJ2-1; cdr3_aa: CASSKCRGHEQFF; cdr3_nt: TGTGCCAGCAGCAAATGCAGGGGCCATGAGCAGTTCTTC
v_call: TRBV9; d_call: -; clone_size: once; j_call: TRBJ1-6; cdr3_aa: CASSPRGQGPPLHF; cdr3_nt: TGTGCCAGCAGCCCTCGTGGGCAGGGCCCACCCCTCCACTTT
v_call: TRBV3-1/TRBV3-2; d_call: -; clone_size: -; j_call: TRBJ2-6; cdr3_aa: CASSPTVTGANVLTF; cdr3_nt: TGTGCCAGCAGCCCCACGGTAACTGGGGCCAACGTCCTGACTTTC
v_call: TRBV2; d_call: TRBD1; clone_size: many; j_call: TRBJ1-3; cdr3_aa: CASGEGARGGNTIYF; cdr3_nt: TGTGCCAGCGGAGAGGGGGCGAGAGGTGGAAACACCATATATTTT
v_call: TRBV19; d_call: TRBD1; clone_size: once; j_call: TRBJ1-1; cdr3_aa: CATTRDRAVYTEAFF; cdr3_nt: TGTGCCACCACGAGAGACAGGGCGGTGTACACTGAAGCTTTCTTT
v_call: TRBV6-5; d_call: -; clone_size: -; j_call: TRBJ1-6; cdr3_aa: CASRARFSYNSPLHF; cdr3_nt: TGTGCCAGCAGGGCTAGGTTTTCCTATAATTCACCCCTCCACTTT
v_call: TRBV28; d_call: -; clone_size: -; j_call: TRBJ1-1; cdr3_aa: CASSPNTWIHQGGAFF; cdr3_nt: TGTGCCAGCAGTCCCAATACTTGGATCCATCAGGGAGGAGCTTTCTTT
v_call: TRBV4-1; d_call: -; clone_size: -; j_call: TRBJ1-4; cdr3_aa: CASSHSESGQEKLFF; cdr3_nt: TGCGCCAGCAGCCATTCTGAAAGCGGGCAAGAAAAACTGTTTTTT
v_call: TRBV5-6; d_call: TRBD1; clone_size: -; j_call: TRBJ1-2; cdr3_aa: CASSSGQFYGYTF; cdr3_nt: TGTGCCAGCAGTTCGGGACAGTTCTATGGCTACACCTTC
v_call: TRBV5-1; d_call: TRBD1; clone_size: -; j_call: TRBJ2-1; cdr3_aa: CASSFDTGGSYNEQFF; cdr3_nt: TGCGCCAGCAGCTTTGATACAGGGGGCTCCTACAATGAGCAGTTCTTC
v_call: TRBV20-1; d_call: -; clone_size: -; j_call: TRBJ1-1; cdr3_aa: CSASSSQGGTEAFF; cdr3_nt: TGCAGTGCTAGTTCCAGCCAAGGAGGCACTGAAGCTTTCTTT
v_call: TRBV4-3; d_call: TRBD1; clone_size: -; j_call: TRBJ2-7; cdr3_aa: CASSRAGTGLHEQYF; cdr3_nt: TGCGCCAGCAGCCGCGCCGGGACAGGGTTACACGAGCAGTACTTC
v_call: TRBV7-2; d_call: -; clone_size: few; j_call: TRBJ1-3; cdr3_aa: CASSLGASGNTIYF; cdr3_nt: TGTGCCAGCAGCTTAGGGGCTTCTGGAAACACCATATATTTT
v_call: TRBV6-1; d_call: -; clone_size: few; j_call: TRBJ1-3; cdr3_aa: CASSESLSGNTIYF; cdr3_nt: TGTGCCAGCAGTGAATCGTTGTCTGGAAACACCATATATTTT
v_call: TRBV19; d_call: TRBD1; clone_size: once; j_call: TRBJ2-3; cdr3_aa: CASRVGQGTDTQYF; cdr3_nt: TGTGCCAGTAGGGTCGGACAGGGCACAGATACGCAGTATTTT
v_call: TRBV5-8; d_call: TRBD1; clone_size: -; j_call: TRBJ1-5; cdr3_aa: CASSHRGREPQHF; cdr3_nt: TGTGCCAGCAGCCACAGGGGTAGAGAGCCCCAGCATTTT
v_call: TRBV18; d_call: -; clone_size: -; j_call: TRBJ2-3; cdr3_aa: CASSPLVTDTQYF; cdr3_nt: TGTGCCAGCTCACCCCTTGTGACAGATACGCAGTATTTT
v_call: TRBV18; d_call: -; clone_size: -; j_call: TRBJ1-1; cdr3_aa: CASSKELEAEAFF; cdr3_nt: TGTGCCAGCTCAAAGGAGTTAGAGGCTGAAGCTTTCTTT
v_call: TRBV4-3; d_call: -; clone_size: -; j_call: TRBJ1-4; cdr3_aa: CASAVAANEKLFF; cdr3_nt: TGCGCCAGCGCGGTCGCAGCTAATGAAAAACTGTTTTTT
v_call: TRBV3-1/TRBV3-2; d_call: TRBD2; clone_size: once; j_call: TRBJ2-5; cdr3_aa: CASSTSSGETQYF; cdr3_nt: TGTGCCAGCAGCACCTCTAGCGGGGAGACCCAGTACTTC
v_call: TRBV7-2; d_call: TRBD1; clone_size: -; j_call: TRBJ2-3; cdr3_aa: CASSSWTGGWDTQYF; cdr3_nt: TGTGCCAGCAGCTCTTGGACAGGGGGCTGGGATACGCAGTATTTT
v_call: TRBV5-1; d_call: -; clone_size: few; j_call: TRBJ1-1; cdr3_aa: CASSRGTRDTEAFF; cdr3_nt: TGCGCCAGCAGCAGGGGGACGCGGGACACTGAAGCTTTCTTT
v_call: TRBV28; d_call: -; clone_size: -; j_call: TRBJ1-3; cdr3_aa: CASRDRAPGNTIYF; cdr3_nt: TGTGCCAGCAGGGACAGAGCCCCTGGAAACACCATATATTTT
v_call: TRBV3-1/TRBV3-2; d_call: TRBD2; clone_size: once; j_call: TRBJ2-5; cdr3_aa: CASSRGTSVGTQYF; cdr3_nt: TGTGCCAGCAGCCGAGGGACTAGCGTGGGGACCCAGTACTTC
v_call: TRBV7-2; d_call: -; clone_size: -; j_call: TRBJ2-3; cdr3_aa: CASSLGYTDTQYF; cdr3_nt: TGTGCCAGCAGCTTAGGTTACACAGATACGCAGTATTTT
v_call: TRBV6-5; d_call: TRBD1; clone_size: -; j_call: TRBJ2-5; cdr3_aa: CASSPTGTETQYF; cdr3_nt: TGTGCCAGCAGTCCGACAGGGACGGAGACCCAGTACTTC
v_call: TRBV5-4; d_call: TRBD1; clone_size: once; j_call: TRBJ2-5; cdr3_aa: CASSLKSPQGKPETQYF; cdr3_nt: TGTGCCAGCAGCTTGAAGTCTCCACAGGGGAAGCCGGAGACCCAGTACTTC
v_call: TRBV7-2; d_call: -; clone_size: few; j_call: TRBJ1-6; cdr3_aa: CASSLAREVGHYNSPLHF; cdr3_nt: TGTGCCAGCAGCTTAGCGAGGGAGGTGGGCCACTATAATTCACCCCTCCACTTT
v_call: TRBV3-1/TRBV3-2; d_call: TRBD1; clone_size: once; j_call: TRBJ2-7; cdr3_aa: CASSQTGTGEQYF; cdr3_nt: TGTGCCAGCAGCCAGACAGGGACAGGAGAGCAGTACTTC
v_call: TRBV29-1; d_call: -; clone_size: -; j_call: TRBJ1-2; cdr3_aa: CSVERGANYGYTF; cdr3_nt: TGCAGCGTTGAAAGGGGCGCGAACTATGGCTACACCTTC
v_call: TRBV5-6; d_call: TRBD1; clone_size: -; j_call: TRBJ2-2; cdr3_aa: CASSPTLTTTGPGELFF; cdr3_nt: TGTGCCAGCAGCCCTACCCTTACGACGACAGGGCCCGGGGAGCTGTTTTTT
v_call: TRBV10-3; d_call: -; clone_size: -; j_call: TRBJ1-1; cdr3_aa: CAISELGQRGEAFF; cdr3_nt: TGTGCCATCAGTGAGTTGGGGCAAAGGGGTGAAGCTTTCTTT
v_call: TRBV12-5; d_call: -; clone_size: -; j_call: TRBJ2-1; cdr3_aa: CASGQGTANNEQFF; cdr3_nt: TGTGCTAGTGGCCAGGGAACAGCGAACAATGAGCAGTTCTTC